Presented here are 28 T cell receptor beta chains from one specimen sequenced in a study of blood T cell repertoires in COVID-19. Libraries were prepared by immunoSEQ multiplex PCR; TCRdb keeps only in-frame clonotypes and omits some of them. The sample has under 130,000 clones, 89% seen once. Material: peripheral blood. These receptors all come from an older woman with acute or convalescent COVID-19.

V is TRBV19 and J is TRBJ2-7; unclear D gene. Germline V lookup: CDR1 LNHDA, CDR2 SQIVND (reference sequence). The CDR3 totals 16 residues. The V gene lost 4 bases and the J gene lost 0 bases, with 16 bases spanning the gap. CDR3 loop: CASSTSPPARSYEQYF. The CDR3 DNA is TGTGCCAGTAGTACCTCCCCCCCAGCGCGCTCCTACGAGCAGTACTTC.

J is TRBJ1-2 and V is TRBV28, with a possible D match to TRBD1 (6 bases). This CDR3 has 14 residues. The V gene's germline CDR1 is MDHEN and CDR2 SYDVKM. V was cut by 4 bases and J by 5 bases, with 14 bases left in between. CDR3 amino acids: CASSSPLTGYGYTF. The CDR3 DNA reads TGTGCCAGCAGTTCGCCATTGACAGGATATGGCTACACCTTC.

This chain links TRBV5-1 with TRBJ2-2; the D is unclear. The CDR3 length is 16 residues. The germline V and J ends were trimmed by 2 bases and 7 bases, with 18 bases remaining between them. Germline loops: CDR1 SGHRS, CDR2 YFSETQ. The CDR3 region is CASSFNVNLRSGELFF. The CDR3 DNA follows: TGCGCCAGCAGCTTTAACGTCAACCTGAGGAGCGGGGAGCTGTTTTTT. The complete variable domain, with remaining parts taken from reference TRBV5-1 and TRBJ2-2, reads KAGVTQTPRYLIKTRGQQVTLSCSPISGHRSVSWYQQTPGQGLQFLFEYFSETQRNKGNFPGRFSGRQFSNSRSEMNVSTLELGDSALYLCASSFNVNLRSGELFFGEGSRLTVL.

The chain uses TRBV6-5 and TRBJ1-1; TRBD1 matches at 10 bases. Germline CDR1 and CDR2: MNHEY and SVGAGI. With V trimmed by 5 bases and J by 4 bases, 1 base remained unmatched. This CDR3 has 13 residues. Here the CDR3 reads CASSRDRGTEAFF. CDR3 bases: TGTGCCAGCAGTCGGGACAGGGGCACTGAAGCTTTCTTT.

The rearrangement joins TRBV20-1 to TRBJ2-1, with 7 bases aligning to TRBD2. The ends lost 4 bases at V and 15 bases at J; junction bases unmatched: 9. Germline V gives CDR1 DFQATT, CDR2 SNEGSKA (reference sequence). There are 11 residues in the CDR3. The CDR3 DNA follows: TGCAGTGCTACATCCGGGACTATTAGGTTCTTC. It specifies CSATSGTIRFF.

The chain employs TRBV6-5 and TRBJ1-2; no firm D call. Between the trimmed V and J ends, which lost 5 bases and 2 bases, there was a span of 9 bases. CDR1 and CDR2 from the germline V gene are MNHEY and SVGAGI. This CDR3 spans 13 amino acids. The CDR3 protein is CASSRAGNYGYTF. Written as DNA, the CDR3 is TGTGCCAGCAGTCGCGCGGGAAACTATGGCTACACCTTC.

The CDR3 spells CASSQGLAGGGRNEQFF. CDR3 nucleotide sequence: TGTGCCAGCAGCCAAGGGCTAGCGGGAGGGGGTAGGAATGAGCAGTTCTTC. V usage is TRBV4-2 and J usage is TRBJ2-1; 12 bases map to TRBD2. CDR1 and CDR2 from the germline V gene are LGHNA and YNFKEQ. V dropped 1 base and J dropped 7; count of bases not matched to a gene: 8. The CDR3 length is 17 residues.

In its sample, this clone was seen a few times. This sequence joins TRBV27 and TRBJ2-1, with D perhaps TRBD2 (6 bases). The CDR3 is made up of 15 amino acids. Germline CDR1 MNHEY, CDR2 SMNVEV (reference sequence). Trimming took 4 bases from V and 1 from J, leaving 11 bases between them. CDR3 nucleotide sequence: TGTGCCAGCAGTTCCCTTGGGACTTCCTACAATGAGCAGTTCTTC. It codes for CASSSLGTSYNEQFF.

The genes are TRBV10-2 and TRBJ1-3, with D tentatively TRBD1 (5 bases). This CDR3 region has 15 residues. The V end was cut by 6 bases, the J end by 0 bases, with 12 bases between. The germline gives CDR1 WSHSY, CDR2 SAAADI. DNA for the CDR3: TGCGCCAGCAGCGAGGGGAGATCCTCTGGAAACACCATATATTTT. Translation gives CASSEGRSSGNTIYF.

The chain is built from TRBV15 and TRBJ2-3, with D tentatively TRBD1 (6 bases). The V end was cut by 6 bases, the J end by 6 bases, with 19 bases between. The CDR3 contains 15 residues. CDR1 is LNHNV, CDR2 YYDKDF, per germline (reference sequence). CDR3 sequence (DNA): TGTGCCACCAGTCTGGGACACCTCGGTTGGGATACGCAGTATTTT. It translates to CATSLGHLGWDTQYF.

This clone occurred a few times. The rearrangement joins TRBV29-1 to TRBJ1-2; D gene unclear. The CDR3 totals 12 residues. The germline V gene encodes CDR1 SQVTM and CDR2 ANQGSEA. The V end lost 5 bases, the J end lost 1 base, and 8 bases lay between the germline ends. This CDR3 reads CSVLHSNYGYTF. For the CDR3, the DNA is TGCAGCGTTTTACACAGTAACTATGGCTACACCTTC.

The rearrangement joins TRBV19 to TRBJ2-6; tentative D call: TRBD1 (6 bases). CDR1 LNHDA and CDR2 SQIVND come from the germline V gene (reference sequence). Trimming cost V 9 bases and J 0 bases, with 15 bases left between them. This CDR3 contains 16 residues. CDR3 loop: CASNRESVSGANVLTF. The CDR3 bases are TGTGCCAGCAACAGGGAGTCCGTCTCTGGGGCCAACGTCCTGACTTTC.

The rearrangement links TRBV23-1 to TRBJ1-2, with 9 bases lining up with TRBD1. TRBV23-1 is labeled an ORF, and its function is uncertain. The CDR3 has 16 amino acids. The ends lost 11 bases at V and 3 bases at J; junction bases unmatched: 16. The CDR3 DNA follows: TGCGCCGCCCGGGTCCCTCCGGACAGGGGTGACTATGGCTACACCTTC. Residues: CAARVPPDRGDYGYTF.

A note on this clone: Additional DNA sequences in this sample encode the identical CDR3. The rearrangement uses TRBV28 and TRBJ2-7; possibly TRBD2 for D (6 bases). There are 14 residues in the CDR3. Germline CDR1 reads MDHEN; CDR2 reads SYDVKM. V lost 1 base, J lost 5 bases, and 12 bases lay in between. CDR3 sequence reads: CASSLSGERNEQYF. The CDR3 nucleotides are TGTGCCAGCAGTTTATCGGGGGAAAGGAACGAGCAGTACTTC. The variable domain in full, with the rest retrieved from reference TRBV28 and TRBJ2-7, is DVKVTQSSRYLVKRTGEKVFLECVQDMDHENMFWYRQDPGLGLRLIYFSYDVKMKEKGDIPEGYSVSREKKERFSLILESASTNQTSMYLCASSLSGERNEQYFGPGTRLTVT.

This chain joins TRBV30 and TRBJ1-6; possibly TRBD1 for D (5 bases). Germline CDR1 reads GTSNPN; CDR2 reads SVGIG (reference sequence). The CDR3 consists of 13 residues. V was cut by 3 bases and J by 6 bases, with 9 bases left in between. CDR3 amino acids: CAWRAGFNSPLHF. In DNA form, the CDR3 reads TGTGCCTGGAGGGCAGGGTTTAATTCACCCCTCCACTTT.

This clone has a handful of counts. The V gene is TRBV2, the J gene TRBJ2-7; D remains unclear. V was clipped by 4 bases and J by 0 bases, with 7 bases between them. CDR3 length: 13 amino acids. Germline CDR1 is SNHLY and CDR2 is FYNNEI. DNA for the CDR3: TGTGCCAGCAGTGCCCCTCTCTCCTACGAGCAGTACTTC. As protein: CASSAPLSYEQYF. Filled out from reference TRBV2 and TRBJ2-7, the complete variable domain reads EPEVTQTPSHQVTQMGQEVILRCVPISNHLYFYWYRQILGQKVEFLVSFYNNEISEKSEIFDDQFSVERPDGSNFTLKIRSTKLEDSAMYFCASSAPLSYEQYFGPGTRLTVT.

The chain uses TRBV5-1 and TRBJ1-1; TRBD1 might be the D (6 bases). The CDR3 has 14 amino acids. CDR1 is SGHRS, CDR2 YFSETQ, per germline. V was shortened by 5 bases and J by 0 bases, with 11 bases between the two germline ends. The CDR3 DNA reads TGCGCCAGCAGGGGGGCAGCGATGAACACTGAAGCTTTCTTT. Translation: CASRGAAMNTEAFF.

The V gene is TRBV6-2 or TRBV6-3, the J gene TRBJ2-3; possibly TRBD1 for D (6 bases). The CDR3 is made up of 13 amino acids. Germline V CDR1 and CDR2: MNHEY, SVGEGT. V shed 5 bases and J shed 9 bases, with 15 bases lying between them. CDR3 in DNA: TGTGCCAGCAGTCATGCGACCAGGGGCACGCAGTATTTT. Amino acids: CASSHATRGTQYF.

The chain joins TRBV6-5 to TRBJ1-6; a weak D match, TRBD1 (5 bases). Germline values: CDR1 MNHEY, CDR2 SVGAGI. This CDR3 has 14 residues. V lost 3 bases, J lost 9 bases, and 12 bases lay in between. This CDR3 is CASSYQGDLSPLHF. CDR3 sequence (DNA): TGTGCCAGCAGTTATCAAGGGGATCTTTCACCCCTCCACTTT.

This chain links TRBV28 with TRBJ1-1, with D possibly TRBD1 on 6 matching bases. Germline V gene sequence: CDR1 MDHEN, CDR2 SYDVKM. CDR3 length: 13 residues. V shed 6 bases and J shed 5 bases, with 13 bases lying between them. CDR3 protein: CASRAGVSTEAFF. Written as DNA, the CDR3 is TGTGCCAGCAGAGCAGGGGTTAGTACTGAAGCTTTCTTT. Full variable domain (outside the CDR3, taken from reference TRBV28 and TRBJ1-1): DVKVTQSSRYLVKRTGEKVFLECVQDMDHENMFWYRQDPGLGLRLIYFSYDVKMKEKGDIPEGYSVSREKKERFSLILESASTNQTSMYLCASRAGVSTEAFFGQGTRLTVV.

This clone appeared once. The gene calls are TRBV9 and TRBJ1-3, with 9 bases fitting TRBD1. Germline assignment: CDR1 SGDLS and CDR2 YYNGEE. J was trimmed by 4 bases and V by 4 bases; bases with no gene match: 3. The CDR3 has 14 amino acids. CDR3 sequence (DNA): TGTGCCAGCAGCTGGGACAGGGAAGGAAACACCATATATTTT. It yields the protein CASSWDREGNTIYF. Full variable domain (missing parts from reference TRBV9 and TRBJ1-3): DSGVTQTPKHLITATGQRVTLRCSPRSGDLSVYWYQQSLDQGLQFLIQYYNGEERAKGNILERFSAQQFPDLHSELNLSSLELGDSALYFCASSWDREGNTIYFGEGSWLTVV.

J is TRBJ1-1 and V is TRBV24-1; 7 bases align to TRBD1. Germline loops: CDR1 KGHDR, CDR2 SFDVKD. This CDR3 is built from 16 residues. The junction had 11 bases not matched to a gene; V was cut back by 7 bases and J by 1 base. The CDR3 nucleotides read TGTGCCACCAGGCCTAGCGCCGGGACAGAGAACACTGAAGCTTTCTTT. Its protein product is CATRPSAGTENTEAFF.

The chain carries TRBV19 and TRBJ2-1; TRBD2 aligns across 7 bases. Trimming took 7 bases from V and 6 from J; bases not matched to a gene: 12. CDR1 is LNHDA, CDR2 SQIVND, per germline (reference sequence). CDR3 size: 15 residues. CDR3 DNA sequence: TGTGCCAGTACCCAGGGACTACCCAACCGCAATGAGCAGTTCTTC. This translates into CASTQGLPNRNEQFF.

As DNA, the CDR3 is TGTGCCAGCAGACTACAGGGGGCTAACTATGGCTACACCTTC. Translated: CASRLQGANYGYTF. This sequence joins TRBV6-5 and TRBJ1-2; 8 bases are a match to TRBD1. Germline CDR1 and CDR2: MNHEY and SVGAGI. With V trimmed by 6 bases and J by 0 bases, 3 bases remained unmatched. This CDR3 comprises 14 residues.

V usage is TRBV12-5 and J usage is TRBJ2-5; D possibly corresponds to TRBD2 (5 bases). The V gene's germline CDR1 is LGHNT and CDR2 FRNRAP. The CDR3 sequence is 13 residues long. The V end was cut by 2 bases, the J end by 5 bases, with 9 bases between. The CDR3 sequence: CASGLMGGETQYF. The CDR3 region has the DNA TGTGCTAGTGGTTTGATGGGCGGGGAGACCCAGTACTTC. The full variable domain, rest sourced from reference TRBV12-5 and TRBJ2-5, is DARVTQTPRHKVTEMGQEVTMRCQPILGHNTVFWYRQTMMQGLELLAYFRNRAPLDDSGMPKDRFSAEMPDATLATLKIQPSEPRDSAVYFCASGLMGGETQYFGPGTRLLVL.

The chain is built from TRBV12-5 and TRBJ1-5; D gene ambiguous. From germline, CDR1 is LGHNT and CDR2 FRNRAP. The CDR3 totals 15 residues. V was clipped by 1 base and J by 8 bases, with 15 bases between them. CDR3 in DNA: TGTGCTAGTGGTTTGGGTGTACACCCGAACGAGCCCCAGCATTTT. It translates to CASGLGVHPNEPQHF.

The chain carries TRBV11-2 and TRBJ2-1, with 8 positions matching TRBD1. The CDR3 loop spans 12 amino acids. Germline CDR1 is SGHAT and CDR2 is FQNNGV. After removal of 5 bases from V and 14 bases from J, the junction contained 8 bases not matched to a gene. CDR3 in DNA: TGTGCCAGCAGCCCCAGGGGGCGGCTCGAGTTCTTC. This sequence encodes CASSPRGRLEFF.

The J gene is TRBJ2-3, the V gene TRBV2; no clear D. CDR1 SNHLY and CDR2 FYNNEI come from the germline V gene. The CDR3 length is 12 residues. Trimming removed 9 bases from V and 2 bases from J, with 9 bases in between. The CDR3 region has the DNA TGTGCCAGTGCGCGCACCACAGATACGCAGTATTTT. Residues: CASARTTDTQYF.